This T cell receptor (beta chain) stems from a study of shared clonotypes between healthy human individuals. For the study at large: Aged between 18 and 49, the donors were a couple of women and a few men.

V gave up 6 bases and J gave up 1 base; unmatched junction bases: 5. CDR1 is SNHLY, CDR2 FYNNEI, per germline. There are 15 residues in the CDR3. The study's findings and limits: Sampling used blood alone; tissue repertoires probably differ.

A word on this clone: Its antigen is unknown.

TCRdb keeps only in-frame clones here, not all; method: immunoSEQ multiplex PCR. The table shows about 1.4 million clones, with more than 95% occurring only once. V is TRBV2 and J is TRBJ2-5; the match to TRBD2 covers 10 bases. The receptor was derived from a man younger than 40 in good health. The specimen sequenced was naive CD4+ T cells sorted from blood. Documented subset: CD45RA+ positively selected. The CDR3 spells CASRAGTSAQETQYF. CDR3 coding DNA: TGTGCCAGCAGGGCCGGGACTAGCGCCCAAGAGACCCAGTACTTC.